Below, 21 T cell receptor beta chains from the same sample are listed, as sequenced in a study of beta chain features in type 1 diabetes. Every isolated RNA sample was fully reverse transcribed, so sequencing captured expressed TCRB transcripts. Repertoires were generated with immunoSEQ multiplex PCR, while TCRdb's copy carries only in-frame clones and drops some. The sample gives 400,000 to 500,000 clones, 14% of which show up once; 0.035% to 0.045% is in the top ten. Specimen: naive CD4+ T cells from blood. The source of these receptors is a man aged 30-40 years in good health.

This clone appeared a few times. This chain joins TRBV7-9 and TRBJ2-5; 7 positions match TRBD1. This CDR3 is 15 amino acids long. The V gene's germline CDR1 is SEHNR and CDR2 FQNEAQ (reference sequence). V lost 1 base to trimming and J lost 2 bases; unmatched junction nucleotides: 4. CDR3 region: CASSLGRTGQETQYF. The CDR3 nucleotides are TGTGCCAGCAGCTTAGGACGGACAGGACAAGAGACCCAGTACTTC.

This clone was recorded a few times. This chain connects TRBV2 to TRBJ1-1; D is undetermined. V shed 6 bases and J shed 5 bases, with 7 bases lying between them. CDR3 length: 11 residues. Germline V gene lookup returns CDR1 SNHLY and CDR2 FYNNEI. The CDR3 DNA reads TGTGCCAGCAGGCCGCGGACTGAAGCTTTCTTT. Translating gives CASRPRTEAFF.

V usage is TRBV15 and J usage is TRBJ2-5; 10 positions agree with TRBD2. Germline V lookup: CDR1 LNHNV, CDR2 YYDKDF (reference sequence). This CDR3 is 16 amino acids long. With V trimmed by 2 bases and J by 3 bases, 6 bases remained unmatched. In DNA form, the CDR3 reads TGTGCCACCAGCAGAAACCCTAGCGGGAGAAAAGAGACCCAGTACTTC. Translated: CATSRNPSGRKETQYF.

This clone has a handful of counts. The J gene is TRBJ2-5, the V gene TRBV7-2; D gene ambiguous. CDR1 and CDR2 from the germline V gene are SGHTA and FQGNSA. Trimming pared 3 bases from V and 4 bases from J, leaving 12 bases between. The CDR3 loop spans 14 amino acids. The CDR3 loop is CASSFRTAGETQYF. The CDR3 DNA follows: TGTGCCAGCAGCTTTCGGACCGCCGGAGAGACCCAGTACTTC. The full variable domain, completed using reference TRBV7-2 and TRBJ2-5, is GAGVSQSPSNKVTEKGKDVELRCDPISGHTALYWYRQSLGQGLEFLIYFQGNSAPDKSGLPSDRFSAERTGGSVSTLTIQRTQQEDSAVYLCASSFRTAGETQYFGPGTRLLVL.

The chain has TRBV20-1 and TRBJ2-5; 8 nucleotides line up with TRBD2. Germline V gene lookup returns CDR1 DFQATT and CDR2 SNEGSKA (reference sequence). The J segment lost 7 bases and the V segment lost 6 bases, leaving 4 bases of the junction unmatched. The CDR3 is 11 amino acids. This chain's CDR3 is CSAAGRGTQYF. CDR3 in DNA: TGCAGTGCCGCCGGGAGGGGGACCCAGTACTTC.

The CDR3 DNA sequence: TGTGCCAGCAGCTTGGTTCCAGGGGAGCAGTTCTTC. It translates to CASSLVPGEQFF. The chain joins TRBV5-6 to TRBJ2-1, with a weak D call TRBD1 (5 bases). Germline CDR1 reads SGHDT; CDR2 reads YYEEEE. V dropped 0 bases and J dropped 10 bases, with 8 bases sitting between them. This CDR3 comprises 12 residues. Supplemented by reference TRBV5-6 and TRBJ2-1, the full variable domain reads DAGVTQSPTHLIKTRGQQVTLRCSPKSGHDTVSWYQQALGQGPQFIFQYYEEEERQRGNFPDRFSGHQFPNYSSELNVNALLLGDSALYLCASSLVPGEQFFGPGTRLTVL.

The J gene is TRBJ2-3, the V gene TRBV6-5, with 7 bases identical to TRBD2. Losses at the gene ends were 7 bases for V and 0 bases for J; bases not matched to a gene: 4. The CDR3 has 14 amino acids. Germline V CDR1 and CDR2: MNHEY, SVGAGI. The CDR3 DNA sequence: TGTGCCAGCAAGACTAGCCCGAGCACAGATACGCAGTATTTT. The encoded protein is CASKTSPSTDTQYF.

This clone came up a few times. The chain links TRBV9 to TRBJ2-1; D gene ambiguous. This CDR3 has 15 amino acids. Looked up from germline, CDR1 is SGDLS and CDR2 is YYNGEE. The V gene lost 4 bases and the J gene lost 1 base, with 12 bases spanning the gap. The CDR3 region has the DNA TGTGCCAGCAGCACAGACGCTCCATCCTACAATGAGCAGTTCTTC. Translation gives CASSTDAPSYNEQFF.

The chain couples TRBV10-3 to TRBJ1-1, with 7 bases fitting TRBD1. There are 12 residues in the CDR3. V lost 8 bases to trimming and J lost 5 bases; unmatched junction nucleotides: 5. Germline-derived CDR1 and CDR2 are ENHRY and SYGVKD. CDR3 DNA: TGTGCCATCGGGAGGGGGCAAACTGAAGCTTTCTTT. Its translation is CAIGRGQTEAFF.

This clone has a handful of counts. The chain links TRBV6-5 to TRBJ2-1, with 7 bases fitting TRBD1. In germline, CDR1 is MNHEY, CDR2 SVGAGI. With 5 bases clipped from V and 4 bases from J, the junction kept 8 bases outside the gene matches. CDR3 size: 15 residues. The CDR3 region has the DNA TGTGCCAGCAGTCGTCGGGACAGCCTATACAATGAGCAGTTCTTC. It codes for CASSRRDSLYNEQFF.

This clone was observed a handful of times. The chain carries TRBV7-2 and TRBJ2-1, with TRBD1 matching 9 bases. CDR1 is SGHTA and CDR2 is FQGNSA in the germline V gene. V shed 4 bases and J 8 bases; nucleotides not matched to a gene: 12. This CDR3 spans 16 amino acids. The CDR3 nucleotides read TGTGCCAGCAGCTCGCTACAGGGGGCGGAAGTCTATGAGCAGTTCTTC. As protein: CASSSLQGAEVYEQFF.

A few counts support this clone. The rearrangement joins TRBV30 to TRBJ1-6; D gene unclear. The CDR3 totals 14 residues. CDR1 GTSNPN and CDR2 SVGIG come from the germline V gene (reference sequence). Trimming stripped 0 bases from V and 8 bases from J, with 11 bases between. The CDR3 sequence is CAWSVGRGDSPLHF. The CDR3 nucleotides read TGTGCCTGGAGTGTAGGACGCGGGGATTCACCCCTCCACTTT.

The genes are TRBV10-3 and TRBJ1-1; D is possibly TRBD1 (5 bases). CDR1 and CDR2 (germline): ENHRY, SYGVKD. This CDR3 contains 11 residues. Trimming took off 4 bases at V and 7 bases at J, with 7 bases between the two ends. This CDR3 is CAISGTFEAFF. CDR3 DNA sequence: TGTGCCATCAGTGGGACATTTGAAGCTTTCTTT.

V is TRBV7-2 and J is TRBJ1-2; no reliable D call. This CDR3 comprises 15 residues. With 0 bases removed from V and 4 bases from J, the gap between germline ends came to 12 bases. The germline V gene has CDR1 SGHTA and CDR2 FQGNSA. As DNA, the CDR3 is TGTGCCAGCAGCTTAGCACAGCAGCTAGGCTATGGCTACACCTTC. This sequence encodes CASSLAQQLGYGYTF.

The rearrangement uses TRBV6-5 and TRBJ2-3; 9 bases map to TRBD2. Trimming cost V 2 bases and J 4 bases; bases outside gene matches: 7. There are 16 residues in the CDR3. Germline CDR1 is MNHEY and CDR2 is SVGAGI. In DNA, the CDR3 is TGTGCCAGCAGTTACCAACCCTTAGCGGGAGCAGATACGCAGTATTTT. This codes for CASSYQPLAGADTQYF.

The rearrangement links TRBV9 to TRBJ2-1, with no clear D. This CDR3 is built from 15 residues. Germline lookup yields CDR1 SGDLS and CDR2 YYNGEE. Trimming stripped 1 base from V and 2 bases from J, with 10 bases between. DNA of the CDR3: TGTGCCAGCAGCGTATTGGTCGGAACCTACAATGAGCAGTTCTTC. This sequence encodes CASSVLVGTYNEQFF. The full variable domain, in which reference TRBV9 and TRBJ2-1 provide the parts outside the CDR3, is DSGVTQTPKHLITATGQRVTLRCSPRSGDLSVYWYQQSLDQGLQFLIQYYNGEERAKGNILERFSAQQFPDLHSELNLSSLELGDSALYFCASSVLVGTYNEQFFGPGTRLTVL.

This clone came up a few times. The chain carries TRBV9 and TRBJ2-7; 8 bases map to TRBD1. V lost 5 bases to trimming and J lost 7 bases; unmatched junction nucleotides: 8. The CDR3 consists of 13 residues. CDR1 is SGDLS and CDR2 is YYNGEE in the germline V gene. The CDR3 loop is CASSYQGAQEQYF. Here the CDR3 DNA reads TGTGCCAGCAGTTACCAGGGGGCGCAGGAGCAGTACTTC. Filled out from reference TRBV9 and TRBJ2-7, the complete variable domain reads DSGVTQTPKHLITATGQRVTLRCSPRSGDLSVYWYQQSLDQGLQFLIQYYNGEERAKGNILERFSAQQFPDLHSELNLSSLELGDSALYFCASSYQGAQEQYFGPGTRLTVT.

V usage is TRBV4-3 and J usage is TRBJ2-5, with D hard to call. The CDR3 length is 15 residues. Germline V gives CDR1 LGHNA, CDR2 YSLEER. V lost 0 bases and J 0 bases, leaving 8 bases between the germline ends. The CDR3 sequence is CASSQDRTHQETQYF. CDR3 bases: TGCGCCAGCAGCCAAGATCGGACCCACCAAGAGACCCAGTACTTC.

The J gene is TRBJ1-2, the V gene TRBV20-1; no definite D call. The germline V and J ends were trimmed by 6 bases and 6 bases, with 11 bases remaining between them. The V gene's germline CDR1 is DFQATT and CDR2 SNEGSKA (reference sequence). There are 11 residues in the CDR3. CDR3 region: CSAPEGNGYTF. The CDR3 nucleotides read TGCAGTGCCCCTGAAGGGAATGGCTACACCTTC.

V is TRBV5-6 and J is TRBJ2-5; D unresolved. The CDR3 extends over 15 amino acids. V gave up 2 bases and J gave up 4 bases, with 15 bases separating them. Germline CDR1 is SGHDT and CDR2 is YYEEEE. In DNA, the CDR3 is TGTGCCAGCAGCTTCCCCCGGGCAAGTGGAGAGACCCAGTACTTC. Its translation is CASSFPRASGETQYF.

This clone showed up just a few times. The J gene is TRBJ2-5, the V gene TRBV9, with 7 bases identical to TRBD2. Unmatched junction bases numbered 5, after V lost 3 bases and J lost 3 bases. The CDR3 sequence is 14 residues long. Germline V gene lookup returns CDR1 SGDLS and CDR2 YYNGEE. In DNA, the CDR3 is TGTGCCAGCAGCGCCGGGGGAGGGAAAGAGACCCAGTACTTC. Protein product: CASSAGGGKETQYF.